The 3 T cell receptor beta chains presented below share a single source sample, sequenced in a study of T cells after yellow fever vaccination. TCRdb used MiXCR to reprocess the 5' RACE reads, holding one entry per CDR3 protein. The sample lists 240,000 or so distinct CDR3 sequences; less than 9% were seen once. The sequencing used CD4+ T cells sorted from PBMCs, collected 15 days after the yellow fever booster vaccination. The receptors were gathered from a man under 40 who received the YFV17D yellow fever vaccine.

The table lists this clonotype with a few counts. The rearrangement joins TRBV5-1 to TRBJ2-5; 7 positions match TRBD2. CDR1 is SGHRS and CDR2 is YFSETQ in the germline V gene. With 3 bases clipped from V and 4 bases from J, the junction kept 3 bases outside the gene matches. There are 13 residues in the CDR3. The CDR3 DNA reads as TGCGCCAGCAGCTGGGTAGCGGGAGAGACCCAGTACTTC. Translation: CASSWVAGETQYF.

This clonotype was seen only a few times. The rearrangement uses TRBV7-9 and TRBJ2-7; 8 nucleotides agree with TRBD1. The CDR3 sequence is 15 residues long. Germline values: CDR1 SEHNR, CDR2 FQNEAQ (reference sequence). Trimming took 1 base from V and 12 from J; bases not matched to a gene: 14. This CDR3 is CASSLVLVGQGVRYF. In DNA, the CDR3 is TGTGCCAGCAGCTTAGTCCTTGTCGGACAGGGCGTCCGGTACTTC. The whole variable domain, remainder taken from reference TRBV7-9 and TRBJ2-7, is DTGVSQNPRHKITKRGQNVTFRCDPISEHNRLYWYRQTLGQGPEFLTYFQNEAQLEKSRLLSDRFSAERPKGSFSTLEIQRTEQGDSAMYLCASSLVLVGQGVRYFGPGTRLTVT.

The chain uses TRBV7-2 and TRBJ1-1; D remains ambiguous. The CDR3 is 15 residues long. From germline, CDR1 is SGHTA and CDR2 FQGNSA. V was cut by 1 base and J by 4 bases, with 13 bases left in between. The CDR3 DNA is TGTGCCAGCAGCTTAGGCGGCGGCGGGCCCACTGAAGCTTTCTTT. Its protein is CASSLGGGGPTEAFF.